This entry is about one TCR beta chain. Its antigen is undetermined. These data are taken from a study of cytomegalovirus exposure and HLA in healthy donors. Whole-study context: Previous work identified 100 million or so unique TCR beta sequences from some 170 million T cells. General study results and limits: The authors assumed roughly uniform sequencing depth across donors for presence/absence analyses. Productive rates of about 87% or about 30% were seen for most TCR beta V segments in an earlier analysis. TCR association rates varied by HLA locus in a later analysis, with DRB1 highest and HLA-C lowest.

Trimming left V 2 bases short and J 5 bases short, with 13 bases between. The CDR3 has 13 amino acids. Germline V lookup: CDR1 GTSNPN, CDR2 SVGIG (reference sequence). Use of 60 Vbeta and 13 Jbeta primers characterized the PCR. The data were produced by immunoSEQ multiplex PCR, yet TCRdb's version contains in-frame clones alone and is incomplete. Here the sample spans 150,000 to 200,000 clones, roughly 85% being singletons. Sequencing was done on a sample of PBMCs. V and J are TRBV30 and TRBJ2-7, with a tentative D call TRBD2 (5 bases). The sequence was collected from a woman in her 30s in good health and CMV-seropositive. CDR3 DNA: TGTGCCTGGAGTTCCGGACTTCTCCACGAGCAGTACTTC. This sequence encodes CAWSSGLLHEQYF.